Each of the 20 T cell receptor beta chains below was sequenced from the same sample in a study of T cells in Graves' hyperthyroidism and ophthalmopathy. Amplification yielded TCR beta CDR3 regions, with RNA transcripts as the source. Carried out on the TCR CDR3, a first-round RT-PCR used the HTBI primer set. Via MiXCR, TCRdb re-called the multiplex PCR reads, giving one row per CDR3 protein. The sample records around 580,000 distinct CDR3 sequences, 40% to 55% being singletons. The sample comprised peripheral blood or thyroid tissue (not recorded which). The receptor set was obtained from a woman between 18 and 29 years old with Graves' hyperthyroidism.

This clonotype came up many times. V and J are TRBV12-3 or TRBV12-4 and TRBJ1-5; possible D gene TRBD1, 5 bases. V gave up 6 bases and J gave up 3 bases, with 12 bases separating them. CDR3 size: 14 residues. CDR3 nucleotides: TGTGCCAGCAGCAAAGGGGTTATCAATCAGCCCCAGCATTTT. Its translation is CASSKGVINQPQHF.

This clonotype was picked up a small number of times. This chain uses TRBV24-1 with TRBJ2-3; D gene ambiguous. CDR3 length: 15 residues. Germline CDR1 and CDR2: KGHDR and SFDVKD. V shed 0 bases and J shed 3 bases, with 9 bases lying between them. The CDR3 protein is CATSDLGSTTDTQYF. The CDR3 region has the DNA TGTGCCACCAGTGATTTGGGGTCCACTACAGATACGCAGTATTTT.

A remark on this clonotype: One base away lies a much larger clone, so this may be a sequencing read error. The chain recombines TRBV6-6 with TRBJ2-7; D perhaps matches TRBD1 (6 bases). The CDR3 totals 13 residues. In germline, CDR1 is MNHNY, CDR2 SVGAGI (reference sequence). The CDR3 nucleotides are TGTGCCGGCAGCGACAGGTTTGAGGACGAGCAGTACTTC. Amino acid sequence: CAGSDRFEDEQYF.

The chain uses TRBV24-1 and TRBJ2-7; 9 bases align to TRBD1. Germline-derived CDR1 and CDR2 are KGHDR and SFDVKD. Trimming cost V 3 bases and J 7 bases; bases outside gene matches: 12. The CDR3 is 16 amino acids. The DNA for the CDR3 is TGTGCCACCAGTGATCCAGTAGGGACAGGGTTGAATGAGCAGTACTTC. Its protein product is CATSDPVGTGLNEQYF.

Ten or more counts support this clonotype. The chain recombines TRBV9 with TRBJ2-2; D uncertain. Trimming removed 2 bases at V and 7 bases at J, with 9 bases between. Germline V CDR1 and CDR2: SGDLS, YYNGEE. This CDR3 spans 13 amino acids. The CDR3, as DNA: TGTGCCAGCAGCGTCGTTGGTAGCGGGGAGCTGTTTTTT. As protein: CASSVVGSGELFF.

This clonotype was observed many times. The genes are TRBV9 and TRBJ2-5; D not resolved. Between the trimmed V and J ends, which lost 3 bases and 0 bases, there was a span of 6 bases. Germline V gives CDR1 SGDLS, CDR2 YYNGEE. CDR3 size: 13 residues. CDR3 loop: CASSGGNQETQYF. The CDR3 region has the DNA TGTGCCAGCAGCGGTGGAAACCAAGAGACCCAGTACTTC.

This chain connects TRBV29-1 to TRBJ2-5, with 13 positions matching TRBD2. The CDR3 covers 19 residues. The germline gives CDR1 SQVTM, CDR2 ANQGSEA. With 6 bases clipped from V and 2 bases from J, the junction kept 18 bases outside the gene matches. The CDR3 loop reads CSVDRGQSGTSGVQETQYF. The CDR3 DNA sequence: TGCAGCGTCGACAGGGGGCAATCCGGGACTAGCGGGGTTCAAGAGACCCAGTACTTC.

The CDR3 coding sequence is TGTGCCACCAGCGTAGGAGGGGGCTTCTACGAGCAGTACTTC. Its translation: CATSVGGGFYEQYF. The V gene is TRBV15, the J gene TRBJ2-7; the D gene is possibly TRBD1 (7 bases). Trimming pared 5 bases from V and 3 bases from J, leaving 14 bases between. The germline CDR1 and CDR2 sequences are LNHNV and YYDKDF (reference sequence). This CDR3 region has 14 residues.

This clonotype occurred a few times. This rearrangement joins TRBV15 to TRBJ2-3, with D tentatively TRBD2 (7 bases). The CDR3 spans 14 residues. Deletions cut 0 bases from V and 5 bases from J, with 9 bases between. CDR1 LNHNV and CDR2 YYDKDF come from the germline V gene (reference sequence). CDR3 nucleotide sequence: TGTGCCACCAGCAGAGAGGGGGGGCGAGATACGCAGTATTTT. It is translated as CATSREGGRDTQYF.

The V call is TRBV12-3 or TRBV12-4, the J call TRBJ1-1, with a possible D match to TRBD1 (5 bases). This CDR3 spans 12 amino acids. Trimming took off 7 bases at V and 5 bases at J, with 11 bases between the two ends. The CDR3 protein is CASTPSGTEAFF. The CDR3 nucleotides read TGTGCCAGCACCCCCTCAGGGACTGAAGCTTTCTTT.

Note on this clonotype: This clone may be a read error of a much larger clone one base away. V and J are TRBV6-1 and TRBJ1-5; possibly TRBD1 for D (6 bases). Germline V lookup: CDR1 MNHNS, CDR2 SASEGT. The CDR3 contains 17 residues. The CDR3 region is CASSPAGDSHSNQHQHF. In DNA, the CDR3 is TGTGCCAGCAGTCCCGCAGGGGACTCGCATAGCAATCAGCACCAGCATTTT.

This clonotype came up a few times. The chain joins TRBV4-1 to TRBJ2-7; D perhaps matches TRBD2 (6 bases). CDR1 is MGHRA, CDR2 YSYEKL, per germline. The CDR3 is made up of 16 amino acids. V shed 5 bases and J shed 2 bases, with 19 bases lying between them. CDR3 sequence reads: CASSNKIGTLTYEQYF. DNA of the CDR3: TGCGCCAGCAGCAACAAGATAGGGACTTTAACCTACGAGCAGTACTTC.

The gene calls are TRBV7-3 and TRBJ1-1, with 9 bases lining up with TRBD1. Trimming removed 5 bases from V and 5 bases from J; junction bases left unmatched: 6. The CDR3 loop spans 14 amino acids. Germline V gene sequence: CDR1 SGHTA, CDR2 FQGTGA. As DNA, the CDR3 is TGTGCCAGCAGCGAGGGACAGGGTGAGACTGAAGCTTTCTTT. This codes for CASSEGQGETEAFF.

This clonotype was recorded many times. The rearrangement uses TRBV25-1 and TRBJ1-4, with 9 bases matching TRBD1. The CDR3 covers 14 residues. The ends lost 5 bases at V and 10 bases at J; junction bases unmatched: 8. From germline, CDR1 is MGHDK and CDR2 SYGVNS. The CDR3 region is CASSSRDRVAKLFF. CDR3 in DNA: TGTGCCAGCAGTTCCCGGGACAGGGTTGCAAAACTGTTTTTT. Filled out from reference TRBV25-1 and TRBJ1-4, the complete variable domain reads EADIYQTPRYLVIGTGKKITLECSQTMGHDKMYWYQQDPGMELHLIHYSYGVNSTEKGDLSSESTVSRIRTEHFPLTLESARPSHTSQYLCASSSRDRVAKLFFGSGTQLSVL.

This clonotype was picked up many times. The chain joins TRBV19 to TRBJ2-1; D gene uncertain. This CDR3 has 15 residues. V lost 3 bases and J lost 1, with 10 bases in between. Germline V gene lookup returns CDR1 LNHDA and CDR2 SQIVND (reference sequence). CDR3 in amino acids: CASSIGVVSYNEQFF. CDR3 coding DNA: TGTGCCAGTAGTATCGGAGTAGTTTCCTACAATGAGCAGTTCTTC.

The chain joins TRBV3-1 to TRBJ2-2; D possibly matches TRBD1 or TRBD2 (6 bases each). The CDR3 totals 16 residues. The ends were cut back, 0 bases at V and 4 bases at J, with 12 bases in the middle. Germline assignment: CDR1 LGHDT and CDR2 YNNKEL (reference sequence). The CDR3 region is CASSQDGGLVTGELFF. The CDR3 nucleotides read TGTGCCAGCAGCCAAGATGGGGGGCTAGTCACCGGGGAGCTGTTTTTT.

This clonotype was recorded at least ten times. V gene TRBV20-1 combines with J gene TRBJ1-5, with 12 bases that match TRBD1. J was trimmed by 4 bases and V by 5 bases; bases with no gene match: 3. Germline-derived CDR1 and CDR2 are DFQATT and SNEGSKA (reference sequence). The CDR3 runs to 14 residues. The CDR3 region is CSAGDRGLNQPQHF. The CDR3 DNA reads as TGCAGTGCTGGGGACAGGGGGCTTAATCAGCCCCAGCATTTT.

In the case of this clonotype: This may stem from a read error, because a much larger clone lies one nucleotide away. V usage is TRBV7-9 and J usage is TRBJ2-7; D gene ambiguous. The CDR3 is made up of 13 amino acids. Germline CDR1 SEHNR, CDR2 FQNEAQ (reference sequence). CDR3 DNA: TGTGCCAGCAGCCCGACGGTTTCCTGCGAGCAGTACTTC. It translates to CASSPTVSCEQYF.

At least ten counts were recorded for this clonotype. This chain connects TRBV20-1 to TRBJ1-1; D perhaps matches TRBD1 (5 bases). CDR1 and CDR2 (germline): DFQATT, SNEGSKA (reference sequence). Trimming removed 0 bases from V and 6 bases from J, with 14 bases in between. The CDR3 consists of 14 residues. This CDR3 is CSARDWAGRPEAFF. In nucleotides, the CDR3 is TGCAGTGCTAGAGATTGGGCAGGGCGTCCTGAAGCTTTCTTT.

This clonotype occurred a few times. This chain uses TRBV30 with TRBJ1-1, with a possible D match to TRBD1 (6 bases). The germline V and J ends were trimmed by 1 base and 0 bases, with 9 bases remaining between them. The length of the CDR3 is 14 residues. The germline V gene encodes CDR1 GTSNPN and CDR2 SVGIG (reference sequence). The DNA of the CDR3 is TGTGCCTGGAGTGAGGGGGGAATGAACACTGAAGCTTTCTTT. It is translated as CAWSEGGMNTEAFF.